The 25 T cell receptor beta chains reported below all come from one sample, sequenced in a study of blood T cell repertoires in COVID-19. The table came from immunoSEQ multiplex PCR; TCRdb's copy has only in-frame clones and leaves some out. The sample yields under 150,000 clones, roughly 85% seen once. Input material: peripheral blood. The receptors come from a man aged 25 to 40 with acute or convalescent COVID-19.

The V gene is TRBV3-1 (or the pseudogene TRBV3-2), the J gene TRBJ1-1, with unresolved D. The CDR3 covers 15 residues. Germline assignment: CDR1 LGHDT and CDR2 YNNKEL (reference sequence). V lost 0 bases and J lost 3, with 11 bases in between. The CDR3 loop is CASSQDPRWDTEAFF. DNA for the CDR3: TGTGCCAGCAGCCAAGATCCGAGGTGGGACACTGAAGCTTTCTTT.

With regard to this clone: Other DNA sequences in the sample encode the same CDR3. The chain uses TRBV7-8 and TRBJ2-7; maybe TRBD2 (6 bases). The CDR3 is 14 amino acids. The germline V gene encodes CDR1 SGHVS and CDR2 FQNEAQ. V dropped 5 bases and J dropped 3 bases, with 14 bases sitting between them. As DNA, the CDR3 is TGTGCCAGCAGCCCGCGCGGAGCGGGCTACGAGCAGTACTTC. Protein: CASSPRGAGYEQYF.

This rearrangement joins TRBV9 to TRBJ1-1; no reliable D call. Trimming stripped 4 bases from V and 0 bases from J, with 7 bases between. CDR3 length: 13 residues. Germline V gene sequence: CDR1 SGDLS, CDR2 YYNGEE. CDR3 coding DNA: TGTGCCAGCAGCATTGGCATGAACACTGAAGCTTTCTTT. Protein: CASSIGMNTEAFF.

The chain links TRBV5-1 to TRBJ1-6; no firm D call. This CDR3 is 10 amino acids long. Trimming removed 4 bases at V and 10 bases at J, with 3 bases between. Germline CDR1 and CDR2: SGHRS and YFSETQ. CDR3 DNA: TGCGCCAGCAGCCGGTCACCCCTCCACTTT. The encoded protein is CASSRSPLHF.

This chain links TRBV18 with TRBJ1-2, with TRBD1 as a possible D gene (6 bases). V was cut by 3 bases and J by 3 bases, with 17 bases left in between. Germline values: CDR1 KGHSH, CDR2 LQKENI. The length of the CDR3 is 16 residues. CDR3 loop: CASSPTGQRPHYGYTF. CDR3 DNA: TGTGCCAGCTCACCTACAGGACAGCGTCCTCACTATGGCTACACCTTC.

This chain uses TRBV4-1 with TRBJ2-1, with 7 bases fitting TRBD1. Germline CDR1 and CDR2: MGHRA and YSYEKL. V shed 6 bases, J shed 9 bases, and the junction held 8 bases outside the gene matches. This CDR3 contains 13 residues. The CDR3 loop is CASRRTGSSEQFF. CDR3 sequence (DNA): TGCGCCAGCAGACGGACAGGTAGTAGTGAGCAGTTCTTC.

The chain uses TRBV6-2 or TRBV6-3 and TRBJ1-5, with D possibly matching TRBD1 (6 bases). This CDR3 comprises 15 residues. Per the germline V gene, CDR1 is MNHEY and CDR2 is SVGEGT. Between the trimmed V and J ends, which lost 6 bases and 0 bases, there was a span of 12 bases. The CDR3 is CASSRTGYSNQPQHF. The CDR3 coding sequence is TGTGCCAGCAGCCGTACAGGGTATAGCAATCAGCCCCAGCATTTT.

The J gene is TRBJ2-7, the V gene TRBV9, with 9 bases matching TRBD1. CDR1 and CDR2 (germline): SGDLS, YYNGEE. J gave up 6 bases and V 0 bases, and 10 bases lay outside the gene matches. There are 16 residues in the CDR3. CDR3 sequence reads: CASSVGLNRGPSEQYF. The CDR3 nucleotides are TGTGCCAGCAGCGTAGGGTTGAACAGGGGGCCTTCCGAGCAGTACTTC.

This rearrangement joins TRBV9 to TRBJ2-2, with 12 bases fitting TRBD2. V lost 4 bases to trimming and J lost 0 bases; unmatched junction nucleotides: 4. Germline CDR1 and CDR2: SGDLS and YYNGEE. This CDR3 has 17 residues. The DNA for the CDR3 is TGTGCCAGCAGCCATACTAGCGGGGGGACGAACACCGGGGAGCTGTTTTTT. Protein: CASSHTSGGTNTGELFF.

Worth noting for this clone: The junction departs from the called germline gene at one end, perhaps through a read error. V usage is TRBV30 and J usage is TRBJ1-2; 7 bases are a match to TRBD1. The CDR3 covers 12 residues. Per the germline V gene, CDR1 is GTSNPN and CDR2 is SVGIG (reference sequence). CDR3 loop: CAWSVDRQGRSF. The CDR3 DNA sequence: TGTGCCTGGAGTGTAGATCGACAGGGAAGGAGCTTC.

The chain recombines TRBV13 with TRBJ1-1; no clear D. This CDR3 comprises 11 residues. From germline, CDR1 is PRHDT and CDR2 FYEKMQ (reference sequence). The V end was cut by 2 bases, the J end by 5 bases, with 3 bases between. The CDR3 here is CASSLQTEAFF. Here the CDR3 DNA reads TGTGCCAGCAGCTTACAAACTGAAGCTTTCTTT.

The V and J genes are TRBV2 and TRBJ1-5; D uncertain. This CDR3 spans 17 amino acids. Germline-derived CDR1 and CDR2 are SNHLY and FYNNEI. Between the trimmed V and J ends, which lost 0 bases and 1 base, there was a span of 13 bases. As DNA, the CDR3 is TGTGCCAGCAGTGAAGCGCGTCGGGGAGGCAGCAATCAGCCCCAGCATTTT. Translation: CASSEARRGGSNQPQHF.

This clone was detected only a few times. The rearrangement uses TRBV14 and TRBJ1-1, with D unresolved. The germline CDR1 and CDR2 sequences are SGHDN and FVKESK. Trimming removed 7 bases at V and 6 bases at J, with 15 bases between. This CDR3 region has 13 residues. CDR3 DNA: TGTGCCAGCACCCCCTATTTTCGCTCTGAAGCTTTCTTT. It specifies CASTPYFRSEAFF.

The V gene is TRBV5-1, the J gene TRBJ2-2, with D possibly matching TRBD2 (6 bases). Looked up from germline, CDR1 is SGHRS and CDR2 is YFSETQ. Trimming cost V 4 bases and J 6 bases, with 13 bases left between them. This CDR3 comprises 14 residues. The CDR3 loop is CASSKRRGAGELFF. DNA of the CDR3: TGCGCCAGCAGCAAACGGCGGGGCGCCGGGGAGCTGTTTTTT.

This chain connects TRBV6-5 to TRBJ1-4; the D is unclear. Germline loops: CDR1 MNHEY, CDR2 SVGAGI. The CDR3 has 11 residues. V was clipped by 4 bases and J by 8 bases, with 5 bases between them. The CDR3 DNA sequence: TGTGCCAGCAGTTTGGGCGAAAAACTGTTTTTT. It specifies CASSLGEKLFF.

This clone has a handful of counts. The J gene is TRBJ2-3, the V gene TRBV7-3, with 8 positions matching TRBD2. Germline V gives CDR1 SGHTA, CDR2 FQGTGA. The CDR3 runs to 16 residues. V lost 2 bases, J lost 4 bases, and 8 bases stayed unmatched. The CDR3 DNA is TGTGCCAGCAGCTTAGATTTGGCGGGAGGAGCAGATACGCAGTATTTT. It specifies CASSLDLAGGADTQYF. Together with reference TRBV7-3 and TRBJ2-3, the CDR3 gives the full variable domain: GAGVSQTPSNKVTEKGKYVELRCDPISGHTALYWYRQSLGQGPEFLIYFQGTGAADDSGLPNDRFFAVRPEGSVSTLKIQRTERGDSAVYLCASSLDLAGGADTQYFGPGTRLTVL.

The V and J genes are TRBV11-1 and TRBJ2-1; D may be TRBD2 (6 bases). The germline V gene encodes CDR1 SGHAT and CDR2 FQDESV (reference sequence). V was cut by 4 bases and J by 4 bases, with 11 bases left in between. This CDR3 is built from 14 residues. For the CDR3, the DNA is TGTGCCAGCAGCTCCGGAGGGGAATACAATGAGCAGTTCTTC. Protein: CASSSGGEYNEQFF.

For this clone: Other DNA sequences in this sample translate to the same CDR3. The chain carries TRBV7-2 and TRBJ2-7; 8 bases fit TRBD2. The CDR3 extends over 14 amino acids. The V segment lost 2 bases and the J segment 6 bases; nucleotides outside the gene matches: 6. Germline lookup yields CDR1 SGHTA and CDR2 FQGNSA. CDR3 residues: CASSLLSGGREQYF. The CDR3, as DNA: TGTGCCAGCAGCTTATTATCGGGGGGGCGCGAGCAGTACTTC.

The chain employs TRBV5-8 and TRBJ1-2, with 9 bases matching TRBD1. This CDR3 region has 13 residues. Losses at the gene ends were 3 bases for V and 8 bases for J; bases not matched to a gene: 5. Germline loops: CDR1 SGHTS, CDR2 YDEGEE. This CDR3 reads CASSYDRGMGYTF. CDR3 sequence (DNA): TGTGCCAGCAGCTACGACAGGGGGATGGGCTACACCTTC.

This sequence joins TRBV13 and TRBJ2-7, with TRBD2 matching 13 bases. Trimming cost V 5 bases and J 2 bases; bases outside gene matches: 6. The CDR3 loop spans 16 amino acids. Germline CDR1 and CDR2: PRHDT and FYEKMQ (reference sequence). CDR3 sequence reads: CASSQGTSGTTYEQYV. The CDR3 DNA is TGTGCCAGCAGCCAAGGGACTAGCGGGACAACCTACGAGCAGTACGTC.

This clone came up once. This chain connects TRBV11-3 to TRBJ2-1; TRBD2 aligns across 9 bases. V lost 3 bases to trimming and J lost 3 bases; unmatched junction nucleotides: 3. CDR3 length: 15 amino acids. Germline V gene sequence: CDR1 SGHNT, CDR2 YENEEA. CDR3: CASSFSSGSYNEQFF. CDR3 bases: TGTGCCAGCAGCTTCAGTAGCGGGAGCTACAATGAGCAGTTCTTC.

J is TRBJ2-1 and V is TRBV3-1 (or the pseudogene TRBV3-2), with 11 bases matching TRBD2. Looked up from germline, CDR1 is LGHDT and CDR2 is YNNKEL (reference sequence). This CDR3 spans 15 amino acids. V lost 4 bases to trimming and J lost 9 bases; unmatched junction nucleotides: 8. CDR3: CASSRILAGAGEQFF. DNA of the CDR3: TGTGCCAGCAGCCGCATACTAGCGGGAGCGGGTGAGCAGTTCTTC.

CDR3 DNA: TGTGCCAGTAGTATTTCCCAGGGGCGAAACAATGAGCAGTTCTTC. It yields the protein CASSISQGRNNEQFF. The chain uses TRBV19 and TRBJ2-1, with D tentatively TRBD1 (6 bases). Per the germline V gene, CDR1 is LNHDA and CDR2 is SQIVND (reference sequence). The CDR3 sequence is 15 residues long. Trimming took 3 bases from V and 5 from J, leaving 14 bases between them.

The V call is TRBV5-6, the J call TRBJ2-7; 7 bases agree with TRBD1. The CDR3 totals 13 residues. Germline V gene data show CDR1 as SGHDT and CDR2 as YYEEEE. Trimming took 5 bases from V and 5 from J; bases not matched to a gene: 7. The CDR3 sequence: CASRTDREHEQYV. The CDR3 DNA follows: TGTGCCAGCAGGACAGACAGGGAACACGAGCAGTACGTC.

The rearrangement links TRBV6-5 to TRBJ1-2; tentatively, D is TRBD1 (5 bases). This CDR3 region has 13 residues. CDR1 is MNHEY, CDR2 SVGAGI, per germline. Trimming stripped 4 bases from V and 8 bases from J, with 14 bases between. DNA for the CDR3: TGTGCCAGCAGTTGGGGCCGGAGATGGGGCTACACCTTC. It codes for CASSWGRRWGYTF.